These 5 T cell receptor beta chains were all obtained from the same sample, sequenced in a study of blood T cell repertoires in COVID-19. Profiling relied on immunoSEQ multiplex PCR, and the TCRdb table lists in-frame clones only, not all of them. The sample lists just over 200,000 clones, around 81% occurring once. Sequencing was performed on peripheral blood. The receptors shown here come from a woman aged 65 to 85 with acute or convalescent COVID-19.

The rearrangement links TRBV5-1 to TRBJ2-3, with 8 bases identical to TRBD1. CDR3 length: 16 residues. The ends lost 3 bases at V and 0 bases at J; junction bases unmatched: 6. CDR1 is SGHRS and CDR2 is YFSETQ in the germline V gene. CDR3 loop: CASSSQGASSTDTQYF. For the CDR3, the DNA is TGCGCCAGCAGCTCCCAGGGGGCGTCTAGCACAGATACGCAGTATTTT.

V usage is TRBV19 and J usage is TRBJ2-7, with 8 bases lining up with TRBD1. Germline CDR1 and CDR2: LNHDA and SQIVND (reference sequence). V lost 1 base and J lost 6; bases outside the gene matches: 2. This CDR3 is 13 amino acids long. The CDR3 DNA reads TGTGCCAGTAGTATAGCAGGGGGCGGCGAGCAGTACTTC. This codes for CASSIAGGGEQYF.

This chain joins TRBV2 and TRBJ2-7, with 14 bases that match TRBD2. Germline trimming cut 6 bases from V and 5 bases from J; bases unmatched to any gene: 9. From germline, CDR1 is SNHLY and CDR2 FYNNEI. The CDR3 runs 16 residues. This CDR3 reads CASRGTSGSALDEQYF. The CDR3 coding sequence is TGTGCCAGCAGAGGGACTAGCGGGAGTGCTTTAGACGAGCAGTACTTC. The variable domain in full, completed from reference TRBV2 and TRBJ2-7, reads EPEVTQTPSHQVTQMGQEVILRCVPISNHLYFYWYRQILGQKVEFLVSFYNNEISEKSEIFDDQFSVERPDGSNFTLKIRSTKLEDSAMYFCASRGTSGSALDEQYFGPGTRLTVT.

This clone was seen more than once but under ten times. V gene TRBV2 combines with J gene TRBJ2-1, with 7 bases lining up with TRBD2. Germline trimming cut 4 bases from V and 9 bases from J; bases unmatched to any gene: 3. There are 12 residues in the CDR3. Germline loops: CDR1 SNHLY, CDR2 FYNNEI. The CDR3 sequence is CASSGSGGEQFF. CDR3 bases: TGTGCCAGCAGTGGCTCGGGGGGTGAGCAGTTCTTC. The whole variable domain, remainder taken from reference TRBV2 and TRBJ2-1, is EPEVTQTPSHQVTQMGQEVILRCVPISNHLYFYWYRQILGQKVEFLVSFYNNEISEKSEIFDDQFSVERPDGSNFTLKIRSTKLEDSAMYFCASSGSGGEQFFGPGTRLTVL.

This sequence joins TRBV10-1 and TRBJ2-5; 7 bases map to TRBD1. The V and J ends lost 5 bases and 4 bases, in that order; junction bases with no gene match: 4. Germline V gene lookup returns CDR1 WNHNN and CDR2 SYGVQD (reference sequence). CDR3 length: 13 residues. Written as DNA, the CDR3 is TGCGCCAGCAGTCAGAACAGGGGAGAGACCCAGTACTTC. It encodes CASSQNRGETQYF.